This paragraph reports one T cell receptor (beta chain). A read error may account for a junction end that differs from germline. This CDR3 has 15 amino acids. Looked up from germline, CDR1 is LGHDT and CDR2 is YNNKEL (reference sequence). These data belong to a study of blood T cells in healthy people across ages. Primed by a sample-barcoded 5' primer and a J-beta primer mix, a second PCR proceeded for about 6 to 11 cycles. Each CDR3 protein gets one entry after TCRdb re-called the 5' RACE reads with MiXCR. Of around 750,000 distinct CDR3 sequences listed, approximately 53% are singletons. This rearrangement joins TRBV3-1 to TRBJ2-6; D gene uncertain. Specimen: blood. This TCR came from a man aged 80 or over in good health. The chain's CDR3 is CASNQDLPRGRVLTF. DNA of the CDR3: TGTGCCAGCAACCAAGACCTACCCCGAGGTCGCGTCCTGACTTTC.